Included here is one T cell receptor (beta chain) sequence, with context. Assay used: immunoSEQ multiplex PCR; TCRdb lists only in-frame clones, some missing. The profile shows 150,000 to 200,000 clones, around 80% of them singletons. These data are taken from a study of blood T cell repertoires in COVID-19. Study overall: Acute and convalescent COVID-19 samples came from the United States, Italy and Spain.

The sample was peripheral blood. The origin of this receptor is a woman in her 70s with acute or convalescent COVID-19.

The CDR3 DNA sequence: TGCGCCAGCACGGGACAGGGGAATTTGGGAGAAAAACTGTTTTTT. This gives the protein CASTGQGNLGEKLFF. This sequence joins TRBV5-1 and TRBJ1-4, with 10 bases lining up with TRBD1. The CDR3 consists of 15 residues. CDR1 is SGHRS and CDR2 is YFSETQ in the germline V gene. The V gene end was trimmed by 6 bases and the J gene end by 8 bases; junction bases not matched to a gene: 10.